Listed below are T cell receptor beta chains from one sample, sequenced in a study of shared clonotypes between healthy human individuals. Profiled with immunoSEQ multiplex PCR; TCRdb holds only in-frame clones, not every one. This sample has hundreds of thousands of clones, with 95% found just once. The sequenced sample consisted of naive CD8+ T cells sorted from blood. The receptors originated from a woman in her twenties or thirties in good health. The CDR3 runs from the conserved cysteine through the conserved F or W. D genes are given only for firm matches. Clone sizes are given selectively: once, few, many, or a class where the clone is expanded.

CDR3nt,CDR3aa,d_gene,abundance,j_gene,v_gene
TGTGCCAGCAGCTTACCCAAAGGGCGGGAGGGCCTATTGTACGAGCAGTACTTC,CASSLPKGREGLLYEQYF,TRBD2,-,TRBJ2-7,TRBV7-2
TGTGCCAGTAGTCCAACCCCTGGGGGAAAACTTTCCTACGAGCAGTACTTC,CASSPTPGGKLSYEQYF,-,-,TRBJ2-7,TRBV19
TGTGCCAGCAGCTCAGCCGCCGGGCCGCCGGAGGACAATGAGCAGTTCTTC,CASSSAAGPPEDNEQFF,-,-,TRBJ2-1,TRBV13
TGTGCCAGCAGCCAAGGACAGGGCAATGGCTACACCTTC,CASSQGQGNGYTF,TRBD1,-,TRBJ1-2,TRBV7-9
TGTGCCAGCAGTGGCAAGGGGACCGCTGCCTACGAGCAGTACTTC,CASSGKGTAAYEQYF,-,-,TRBJ2-7,TRBV11-3
TGTGCCAGCACCCCGGAACTAGCGGAAAACAATGAGCAGTTCTTC,CASTPELAENNEQFF,TRBD2,-,TRBJ2-1,TRBV7-6
TGTGCCAGCAGTTACTCGACAGGGCAAAGGGTCTACGAGCAGTACTTC,CASSYSTGQRVYEQYF,TRBD1,once,TRBJ2-7,TRBV6-5
TGTGCCAGCAGCCCCTCGGTTCAGGAGCTGTTTTTT,CASSPSVQELFF,-,-,TRBJ2-2,TRBV7-9
TGTGCCAGCTCACCATGGGCAGGGGATACCGGGGAGCTGTTTTTT,CASSPWAGDTGELFF,-,-,TRBJ2-2,TRBV18
TGTGCCAGCAGCTCCCTCCAGGCCTACAATGAGCAGTTCTTC,CASSSLQAYNEQFF,-,once,TRBJ2-1,TRBV27
TGTGCCAGCACCCGAAATAATGAAAAACTGTTTTTT,CASTRNNEKLFF,-,-,TRBJ1-4,TRBV6-1
TGTGCCAGCAGCCCACCTCGGGGTAGCGGGAGCTCGGCCGGGGAGCTGTTTTTT,CASSPPRGSGSSAGELFF,TRBD2,-,TRBJ2-2,TRBV7-9
TGTGCCAGCAGCCCCCAGCAGGTGGGGGCGAACGAGCAGTACTTC,CASSPQQVGANEQYF,-,-,TRBJ2-7,TRBV7-2
TGTGCCAGCAGCGTAGGACTCGGGGCCATGGATACGCAGTATTTT,CASSVGLGAMDTQYF,-,-,TRBJ2-3,TRBV9
TGTGCCAGCAGCCACGGACTAGCCTCCTACGAGCAGTACTTC,CASSHGLASYEQYF,TRBD2,-,TRBJ2-7,TRBV28
TGTGCCAGCAGTTTGTCAAGGACTAGCGGGGGTGAGCAGTTCTTC,CASSLSRTSGGEQFF,TRBD2,-,TRBJ2-1,TRBV27
TGTGCCAGCAGTGAACTTGTGACTCACATAGGCTACGAGCAGTACTTC,CASSELVTHIGYEQYF,-,-,TRBJ2-7,TRBV2
TGTGCCAGCAGTTACCACCAGCCGAACACTGAAGCTTTCTTT,CASSYHQPNTEAFF,-,-,TRBJ1-1,TRBV6-5
TGTGCCACCAGCAGAACCGGACTAGCGGGAGACGAGCAGTACTTC,CATSRTGLAGDEQYF,TRBD2,once,TRBJ2-7,TRBV15
TGTGCCAGCACCTCAGGCCAATCCAAAAACATTCAGTACTTC,CASTSGQSKNIQYF,-,-,TRBJ2-4,TRBV2
TGCAGCGTTGGAGGCAGGGACTATGGCTACACCTTC,CSVGGRDYGYTF,-,-,TRBJ1-2,TRBV29-1
TGTGCCAGCAGTCGACTAGCGGGAGAGACAGATACGCAGTATTTT,CASSRLAGETDTQYF,TRBD2,-,TRBJ2-3,TRBV28